The rows below give T cell receptor beta chains drawn from one sample of a study of cytomegalovirus exposure and HLA in healthy donors. Method: immunoSEQ multiplex PCR; TCRdb's copy keeps in-frame clones and lacks some. Here the sample spans roughly 200,000 clones, about 9.4% being singletons. The sequenced material came from PBMCs. The receptors shown here come from a woman aged 25 to 39 in good health and CMV-seropositive. Each CDR3 is given with its conserved first and last residue.

V	J	CDR3
TRBV11-2	TRBJ2-7	CASSFQVYEQYF
TRBV15	TRBJ2-7	CATSSLAEQYF
TRBV19	TRBJ1-5	CASNKENQPQHF
TRBV5-4	NA	CASSSRSSGSYEQYF
TRBV10-3	TRBJ2-7	CAISKNSGQADEQYF
TRBV6-1	TRBJ1-2	CASTERSGYGYTF
TRBV7-9	TRBJ1-2	CASSFSGQGMVANYGYTF
TRBV7-9	TRBJ1-1	CASSLGGPGTEAFF
TRBV7-8	TRBJ2-3	CASSFLAGGGDTQYF
TRBV2	TRBJ2-3	CASRGREGRSTDTQYF
TRBV18	TRBJ1-2	CASSPPGAGGYGYTF
TRBV19	TRBJ2-1	CASSSHETGSSNEQFF
TRBV6-1	TRBJ2-7	CASNSGGSGSYEQYF
TRBV6-1	TRBJ2-5	CASQLGGAEETQYF
TRBV6-5	TRBJ1-1	CASSFRTGNRDTEAFF
TRBV6-5	TRBJ2-7	CASRGGNEQYF
TRBV27	TRBJ1-1	CASSLYGGRQEAFF
TRBV5-1	TRBJ2-6	CASSPGQGPQGANVLTF
TRBV5-1	TRBJ2-7	CASSLRERDRGSEQYF
TRBV7-8	TRBJ2-5	CASSLWRLAEETQYF
TRBV7-9	TRBJ2-1	CASSYGGLAGYNEQFF
TRBV5-6	TRBJ1-1	CASSGAGEAFF
TRBV6-5	TRBJ2-2	CASSYSYRGNSGELFF
TRBV2	TRBJ2-7	CASREAQESSYEQYF
TRBV19	TRBJ1-1	CASSSWDRNTEAFF
TRBV15	TRBJ2-5	CATSRRQGQETQYF
TRBV29-1	NA	CSVDLDRGLGEQYF
TRBV5-5	TRBJ2-5	CASIPRTISETQYF